The 28 T cell receptor beta chains presented below share a single source sample, sequenced in a study of T cell responses to AZD1222 COVID-19 vaccine. TCRdb keeps only in-frame clones here, not all; method: immunoSEQ multiplex PCR. This repertoire shows 100,000 to 150,000 clones, approximately 90% found once; its top ten account for around 10%. Sequencing used peripheral blood, obtained on day 0 of MenACWY control vaccination. These receptors originate from an adult in good health.

The gene calls are TRBV27 and TRBJ2-1; the match to TRBD2 covers 10 bases. Germline loops: CDR1 MNHEY, CDR2 SMNVEV (reference sequence). J gave up 6 bases and V 1 base, and 3 bases lay outside the gene matches. The CDR3 runs to 15 residues. The CDR3 spells CASSLFPSGSNEQFF. The CDR3 DNA is TGTGCCAGCAGTTTATTTCCTAGCGGGAGCAATGAGCAGTTCTTC.

This rearrangement joins TRBV11-3 to TRBJ2-7, with TRBD1 matching over 10 bases. This CDR3 is 18 amino acids long. Trimming cost V 1 base and J 4 bases; bases outside gene matches: 13. CDR1 is SGHNT, CDR2 YENEEA, per germline. The CDR3 is CASSLVLTGGKNRYEQYF. The CDR3 DNA is TGTGCCAGCAGCTTAGTCCTGACAGGGGGCAAGAATAGATACGAGCAGTACTTC.

This clone was recorded many times. The rearrangement links TRBV7-2 to TRBJ1-5; weak D call: TRBD1 (6 bases). Per the germline V gene, CDR1 is SGHTA and CDR2 is FQGNSA. The CDR3 is made up of 15 amino acids. The germline V and J ends were trimmed by 3 bases and 3 bases, with 12 bases remaining between them. CDR3 loop: CASSFGTYYNQPQHF. CDR3 coding DNA: TGTGCCAGCAGCTTTGGGACATATTACAATCAGCCCCAGCATTTT.

The rearrangement links TRBV30 to TRBJ1-3, with D tentatively TRBD1 (5 bases). Germline assignment: CDR1 GTSNPN and CDR2 SVGIG (reference sequence). The length of the CDR3 is 15 residues. The germline V and J ends were trimmed by 1 base and 0 bases, with 10 bases remaining between them. The CDR3 coding sequence is TGTGCCTGGAGTGCGGGGGGTTCCTCTGGAAACACCATATATTTT. Residues: CAWSAGGSSGNTIYF.

The rearrangement joins TRBV2 to TRBJ2-2, with D perhaps matching TRBD1 (6 bases). V lost 4 bases and J 4 bases, leaving 10 bases between the germline ends. The germline V gene encodes CDR1 SNHLY and CDR2 FYNNEI. This CDR3 comprises 14 residues. CDR3 protein: CASSGAGATGELFF. CDR3 nucleotides: TGTGCCAGCAGTGGGGCAGGGGCCACCGGGGAGCTGTTTTTT.

This clone has just one count. This rearrangement joins TRBV6-6 to TRBJ2-3; TRBD1 aligns across 10 bases. The J segment lost 3 bases and the V segment lost 4 bases, leaving 4 bases of the junction unmatched. This CDR3 comprises 15 residues. Germline V gene lookup returns CDR1 MNHNY and CDR2 SVGAGI (reference sequence). CDR3 DNA: TGTGCCAGCAGTTCTCGGGACAGGGGAACAGATACGCAGTATTTT. Its translation: CASSSRDRGTDTQYF.

The V call is TRBV9, the J call TRBJ2-5; TRBD1 is a possible D gene (6 bases). The CDR3 spans 13 residues. Trimming took 4 bases from V and 4 from J, leaving 11 bases between them. Germline V gene lookup returns CDR1 SGDLS and CDR2 YYNGEE. CDR3 in amino acids: CASSQLGGETQYF. In DNA form, the CDR3 reads TGTGCCAGCAGCCAACTAGGGGGAGAGACCCAGTACTTC.

The genes are TRBV6-4 and TRBJ2-3; 7 nucleotides line up with TRBD2. The CDR3 extends over 15 amino acids. V shed 6 bases and J 2 bases; nucleotides not matched to a gene: 8. Germline lookup yields CDR1 MRHNA and CDR2 SNTAGT. This chain's CDR3 is CASSELAIPTDTQYF. In DNA, the CDR3 is TGTGCCAGCAGCGAACTAGCGATCCCCACAGATACGCAGTATTTT.

CDR3 in DNA: TGTGCCAGCAGCTTGTATGTGGGAGGGCCCCACAATGAGCAGTTCTTC. Its translation: CASSLYVGGPHNEQFF. The rearrangement links TRBV5-8 to TRBJ2-1; TRBD2 agrees at 7 bases. This CDR3 region has 16 residues. The V and J ends lost 1 base and 5 bases, in that order; junction bases with no gene match: 9. CDR1 is SGHTS and CDR2 is YDEGEE in the germline V gene.

The chain recombines TRBV20-1 with TRBJ1-3, with 10 bases fitting TRBD1. Looked up from germline, CDR1 is DFQATT and CDR2 is SNEGSKA (reference sequence). This CDR3 contains 16 residues. V dropped 4 bases and J dropped 3; count of bases not matched to a gene: 9. In DNA form, the CDR3 reads TGCAGTGCTACTGACAGGGGGCAGGTTGTTGGAAACACCATATATTTT. Its translation is CSATDRGQVVGNTIYF.

The chain links TRBV9 to TRBJ2-1, with D possibly matching TRBD2 (5 bases). V lost 2 bases, J lost 4 bases, and 10 bases lay in between. Germline V CDR1 and CDR2: SGDLS, YYNGEE. The CDR3 extends over 14 amino acids. The CDR3: CASSVEEGYNEQFF. The CDR3 nucleotides are TGTGCCAGCAGCGTTGAAGAGGGATACAATGAGCAGTTCTTC.

This chain connects TRBV27 to TRBJ2-1; 10 nucleotides agree with TRBD2. CDR1 and CDR2 from the germline V gene are MNHEY and SMNVEV (reference sequence). This CDR3 is 15 amino acids long. V lost 6 bases, J lost 7 bases, and 9 bases stayed unmatched. CDR3 loop: CASSRLAGNTNEQFF. CDR3 DNA sequence: TGTGCCAGCAGCCGACTAGCGGGTAACACAAATGAGCAGTTCTTC.

The chain combines TRBV4-3 with TRBJ2-7, with TRBD2 as a possible D gene (5 bases). V dropped 0 bases and J dropped 6 bases, with 15 bases sitting between them. The CDR3 has 15 amino acids. CDR1 LGHNA and CDR2 YSLEER come from the germline V gene. CDR3 coding DNA: TGCGCCAGCAGCCAAGAAGTGACTACTCGGCCCGAGCAGTACTTC. Protein product: CASSQEVTTRPEQYF.

J is TRBJ2-7 and V is TRBV6-5, with TRBD2 matching over 14 bases. The CDR3 length is 15 residues. Germline V gene sequence: CDR1 MNHEY, CDR2 SVGAGI. V lost 5 bases and J lost 7; bases outside the gene matches: 7. The CDR3 nucleotides are TGTGCCAGCAGTCCGACGACTAGCGGGAGGGGTGAGCAGTACTTC. Translation: CASSPTTSGRGEQYF.

V gene TRBV5-1 combines with J gene TRBJ2-3, with a tentative D call TRBD2 (6 bases). The length of the CDR3 is 14 residues. The germline gives CDR1 SGHRS, CDR2 YFSETQ. Trimming shortened V by 0 bases and J by 4 bases, and 9 bases separated the two germline ends. CDR3 DNA sequence: TGCGCCAGCAGCTTGGAACTAGCCCCAGATACGCAGTATTTT. Translating it yields CASSLELAPDTQYF.

In this sample, this clone turned up once. The CDR3 coding sequence is TGTGCCATCGCCGGGACAGGGGCCTACAAACAGTACTTC. Amino acids: CAIAGTGAYKQYF. The chain carries TRBV10-3 and TRBJ2-7; 10 bases match TRBD1. The CDR3 has 13 amino acids. The V and J ends lost 8 bases and 10 bases, in that order; junction bases with no gene match: 11. Per germline, CDR1 ENHRY and CDR2 SYGVKD.

This chain's CDR3 is CAISETGAYEQYF. For the CDR3, the DNA is TGTGCCATCAGTGAGACAGGGGCCTACGAGCAGTACTTC. The chain couples TRBV10-3 to TRBJ2-7; TRBD1 matches 7 bases. Germline lookup yields CDR1 ENHRY and CDR2 SYGVKD. The CDR3 has 13 residues. The ends lost 2 bases at V and 2 bases at J; junction bases unmatched: 0.

This clone was detected only once. The chain employs TRBV19 and TRBJ2-6; perhaps TRBD2 as D (6 bases). The CDR3 extends over 18 amino acids. Trimming took 0 bases from V and 0 from J, leaving 12 bases between them. From germline, CDR1 is LNHDA and CDR2 SQIVND (reference sequence). The CDR3 loop reads CASSIDGGLASGANVLTF. CDR3 coding DNA: TGTGCCAGTAGTATAGATGGGGGACTTGCCTCTGGGGCCAACGTCCTGACTTTC.

As regards this clone: The identical CDR3 is also encoded by other nucleotide sequences in the sample. The chain joins TRBV9 to TRBJ2-2, with D perhaps matching TRBD2 (5 bases). CDR1 and CDR2 (germline): SGDLS, YYNGEE. The CDR3 totals 15 residues. V lost 0 bases and J 3 bases, leaving 9 bases between the germline ends. The CDR3 DNA is TGTGCCAGCAGCGTAGGAGGGTCCGACACCGGGGAGCTGTTTTTT. This gives the protein CASSVGGSDTGELFF.

As concerns this clone: At one boundary the junction diverges from the germline segment, which might be a read error. This chain joins TRBV27 and TRBJ2-3; the D is unclear. Germline CDR1 MNHEY, CDR2 SMNVEV (reference sequence). The CDR3 has 14 amino acids. For the CDR3, the DNA is TGTGCCAGCACTTTAGGACGGCACACAGATACGCAGTATTTT. Translation: CASTLGRHTDTQYF.

The chain uses TRBV5-1 and TRBJ1-6; D remains unclear. Trimming left V 0 bases short and J 5 bases short, with 9 bases between. Germline V gene lookup returns CDR1 SGHRS and CDR2 YFSETQ. This CDR3 is 15 amino acids long. CDR3 sequence: CASSLAAGHNSPLHF. The CDR3 bases are TGCGCCAGCAGCTTGGCAGCTGGACATAATTCACCCCTCCACTTT.

V is TRBV7-9 and J is TRBJ2-3; D gene unclear. The CDR3 runs 15 residues. Deletions cut 4 bases from V and 2 bases from J, with 13 bases between. CDR1 is SEHNR, CDR2 FQNEAQ, per germline (reference sequence). CDR3 region: CASSYGRFNTDTQYF. The CDR3 DNA follows: TGTGCCAGCAGCTATGGGCGGTTTAACACAGATACGCAGTATTTT.

This clone was observed once. CDR3 sequence reads: CASSLGWTGTEAFF. CDR3 nucleotides: TGCGCCAGCAGCTTGGGTTGGACAGGGACTGAAGCTTTCTTT. The V and J genes are TRBV5-1 and TRBJ1-1; TRBD1 agrees at 8 bases. The V gene's germline CDR1 is SGHRS and CDR2 YFSETQ. The CDR3 is 14 residues long. V lost 0 bases, J lost 5 bases, and 3 bases stayed unmatched.

This clone was seen a few times. This chain uses TRBV7-2 with TRBJ2-1, with 10 bases that match TRBD1. V lost 3 bases and J lost 3; bases outside the gene matches: 5. The CDR3 is 16 residues long. Germline assignment: CDR1 SGHTA and CDR2 FQGNSA. CDR3 coding DNA: TGTGCCAGCAGCTTGGTCAGGACAGGGGGCTACAATGAGCAGTTCTTC. It encodes CASSLVRTGGYNEQFF. Variable domain in full (rest from reference TRBV7-2 and TRBJ2-1): GAGVSQSPSNKVTEKGKDVELRCDPISGHTALYWYRQSLGQGLEFLIYFQGNSAPDKSGLPSDRFSAERTGGSVSTLTIQRTQQEDSAVYLCASSLVRTGGYNEQFFGPGTRLTVL.

V usage is TRBV28 and J usage is TRBJ1-2; 11 positions agree with TRBD1. CDR1 is MDHEN and CDR2 is SYDVKM in the germline V gene. This CDR3 contains 15 residues. After removal of 5 bases from V and 8 bases from J, the junction contained 10 bases not matched to a gene. As DNA, the CDR3 is TGTGCCAGCAGTCGTCCCGGGACAGGGGGAGAAGGCTACACCTTC. It encodes CASSRPGTGGEGYTF.

The chain recombines TRBV30 with TRBJ2-7, with D unclear. Germline CDR1 is GTSNPN and CDR2 is SVGIG (reference sequence). This CDR3 has 12 amino acids. V lost 1 base and J lost 3, with 7 bases in between. In DNA, the CDR3 is TGTGCCTGGAGTGACAGCAACTACGAGCAGTACTTC. Its translation: CAWSDSNYEQYF.

This chain connects TRBV27 to TRBJ1-4; the match to TRBD1 covers 9 bases. Germline V gene data show CDR1 as MNHEY and CDR2 as SMNVEV (reference sequence). Trimming at V came to 5 bases and at J to 8 bases, leaving 9 bases not matched to a gene. The CDR3 is 15 residues long. The CDR3 nucleotides are TGTGCCAGCAGTCCGGGACAGGGAAGGAGCGAAAAACTGTTTTTT. Amino acid sequence: CASSPGQGRSEKLFF.

The rearrangement links TRBV6-5 to TRBJ1-2, with a weak D call TRBD1 (6 bases). There are 13 residues in the CDR3. CDR1 and CDR2 from the germline V gene are MNHEY and SVGAGI. Trimming removed 7 bases at V and 2 bases at J, with 11 bases between. The CDR3 sequence: CASNPGQNYGYTF. CDR3 DNA: TGTGCCAGCAATCCCGGACAGAACTATGGCTACACCTTC.